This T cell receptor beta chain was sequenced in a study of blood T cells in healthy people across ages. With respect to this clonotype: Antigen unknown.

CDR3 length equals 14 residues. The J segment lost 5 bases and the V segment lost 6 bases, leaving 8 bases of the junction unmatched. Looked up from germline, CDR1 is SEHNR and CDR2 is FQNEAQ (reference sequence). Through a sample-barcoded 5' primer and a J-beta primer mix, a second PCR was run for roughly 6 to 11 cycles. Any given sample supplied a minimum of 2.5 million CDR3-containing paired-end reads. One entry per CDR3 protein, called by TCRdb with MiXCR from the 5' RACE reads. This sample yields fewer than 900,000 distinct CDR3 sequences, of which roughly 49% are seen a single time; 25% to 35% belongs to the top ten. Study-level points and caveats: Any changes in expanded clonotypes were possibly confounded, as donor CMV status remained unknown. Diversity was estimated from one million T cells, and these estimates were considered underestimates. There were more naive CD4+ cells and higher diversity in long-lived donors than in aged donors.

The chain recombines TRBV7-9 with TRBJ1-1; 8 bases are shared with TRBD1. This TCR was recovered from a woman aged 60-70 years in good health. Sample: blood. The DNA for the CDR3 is TGTGCCAGCAGAAAGGACAGGGCCGAGACTGAAGCTTTCTTT. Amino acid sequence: CASRKDRAETEAFF.